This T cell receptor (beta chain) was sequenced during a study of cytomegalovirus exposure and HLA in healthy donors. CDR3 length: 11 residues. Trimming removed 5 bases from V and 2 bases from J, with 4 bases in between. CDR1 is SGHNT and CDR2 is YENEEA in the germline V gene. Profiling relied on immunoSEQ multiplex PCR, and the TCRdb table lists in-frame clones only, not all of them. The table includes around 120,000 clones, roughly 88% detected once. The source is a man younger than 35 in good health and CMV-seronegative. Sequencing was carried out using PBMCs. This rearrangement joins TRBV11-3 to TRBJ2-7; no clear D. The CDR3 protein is CASSVTYEQYF. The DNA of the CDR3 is TGTGCCAGCAGCGTTACCTACGAGCAGTACTTC.